A single sample is the source of the 7 T cell receptor beta chains below, sequenced in a study of blood T cells in healthy people across ages. Through a sample-barcoded 5' primer and a J-beta primer mix, a second PCR was run for roughly 6 to 12 cycles. TCRdb itself ran the 5' RACE reads through MiXCR, one entry per CDR3 protein. The sample lists around 1,100,000 distinct CDR3 sequences, roughly two fifths occurring once. Sequences were obtained from blood. The receptor set was obtained from a man between 18 and 35 years old in good health.

The chain couples TRBV5-1 to TRBJ1-1; 9 bases agree with TRBD1. The ends lost 4 bases at V and 3 bases at J; junction bases unmatched: 7. Per germline, CDR1 SGHRS and CDR2 YFSETQ. The CDR3 runs to 15 residues. The CDR3 sequence: CASSASGTGYTEAFF. The CDR3 DNA reads TGCGCCAGCAGCGCGTCCGGGACAGGGTACACTGAAGCTTTCTTT.

This chain links TRBV4-2 with TRBJ1-5; D gene ambiguous. CDR1 is LGHNA and CDR2 is YNFKEQ in the germline V gene. Trimming shortened V by 2 bases and J by 7 bases, and 9 bases separated the two germline ends. The CDR3 spans 13 residues. The chain's CDR3 is CASSQTIGQPQHF. Here the CDR3 DNA reads TGTGCCAGCAGCCAAACGATAGGACAGCCCCAGCATTTT.

The chain joins TRBV13 to TRBJ2-1; 9 bases fit TRBD1. CDR1 is PRHDT, CDR2 FYEKMQ, per germline (reference sequence). CDR3 length equals 16 residues. V dropped 4 bases and J dropped 10; count of bases not matched to a gene: 14. CDR3 in DNA: TGTGCCAGCAGCTACCCGACAGGGGGAGGTTGGGGAGAGCAGTTCTTC. This encodes CASSYPTGGGWGEQFF.

The chain recombines TRBV7-9 with TRBJ2-3; no firm D call. V was cut by 6 bases and J by 2 bases, with 18 bases left in between. The length of the CDR3 is 16 residues. Germline CDR1 is SEHNR and CDR2 is FQNEAQ (reference sequence). This CDR3 is CASRPHRRWATDTQYF. CDR3 bases: TGTGCCAGCAGACCACACCGCCGGTGGGCCACAGATACGCAGTATTTT.

There are a few counts of this clonotype. This may be a read error, as it is one base from a much larger clone. This chain links TRBV7-9 with TRBJ2-5; D remains unclear. CDR1 and CDR2 (germline): SEHNR, FQNEAQ (reference sequence). The germline V and J ends were trimmed by 5 bases and 1 base, with 11 bases remaining between them. This CDR3 is 14 amino acids long. Here the CDR3 reads CASSEDSFQETQYF. For the CDR3, the DNA is TGTGCCAGCAGCGAAGACTCATTCCAAGAGACCCAGTACTTC.

This rearrangement joins TRBV7-9 to TRBJ1-1; maybe TRBD1 (5 bases). Trimming left V 4 bases short and J 5 bases short, with 17 bases between. CDR1 and CDR2 from the germline V gene are SEHNR and FQNEAQ (reference sequence). This CDR3 comprises 15 residues. The DNA for the CDR3 is TGTGCCAGCAGCTCCCCCGGTGGGGGGGTAACTGAAGCTTTCTTT. Protein: CASSSPGGGVTEAFF.

This clonotype was seen ten or more times. The chain couples TRBV29-1 to TRBJ2-1; D remains ambiguous. This CDR3 spans 16 amino acids. Trimming took 2 bases from V and 10 from J, leaving 24 bases between them. In germline, CDR1 is SQVTM, CDR2 ANQGSEA. The CDR3 coding sequence is TGCAGCGTTGAACCGCAGGCGACCTCAACGGCTGGAGAGCAGTTCTTC. The encoded protein is CSVEPQATSTAGEQFF.